A selection of T cell receptor beta chains follows, all from one sample in a study of T cells in localized non-small cell lung cancer. Repertoires were generated with immunoSEQ multiplex PCR, while TCRdb's copy carries only in-frame clones and drops some. Of roughly 38,000 clones in the sample, more than 75% are singletons; the top ten hold about 4%. The sample consisted of peripheral blood, taken before any cancer treatment. Source of these receptors: a man aged 18 to 49 with stage I lung adenocarcinoma. CDR3s include the opening cysteine and the closing phenylalanine or tryptophan. D genes are given only for firm matches. The listing skips clone size in some rows; elsewhere it reads once, few, many or a size class.

V: TRBV11-2; size: NA; length: 14; J: TRBJ2-5; D: NA; CDR3: CASSLGVEVKTQYF; DNA: TGTGCCAGCAGCTTAGGGGTAGAAGTGAAGACCCAGTACTTC
V: TRBV10-3; size: NA; length: 14; J: TRBJ2-1; D: NA; CDR3: CAISPDGSYNEQFF; DNA: TGTGCCATCAGTCCGGACGGCTCCTACAATGAGCAGTTCTTC
V: TRBV14; size: NA; length: 16; J: TRBJ2-3; D: NA; CDR3: CASSTTDREDTDTQYF; DNA: TGTGCCAGCAGCACCACAGACAGAGAAGACACAGATACGCAGTATTTT
V: TRBV6-5; size: NA; length: 14; J: TRBJ2-7; D: TRBD2; CDR3: CASSSGGSTYEQYF; DNA: TGTGCCAGCAGCAGCGGGGGGTCCACCTACGAGCAGTACTTC
V: TRBV6-6; size: NA; length: 15; J: TRBJ1-5; D: NA; CDR3: CASGNQGPSNQPQHF; DNA: TGTGCCAGCGGCAACCAGGGACCTAGCAATCAGCCCCAGCATTTT
V: TRBV7-2; size: NA; length: 14; J: TRBJ1-3; D: TRBD1; CDR3: CASSLDRAGNTIYF; DNA: TGTGCCAGCAGCTTGGACAGGGCTGGAAACACCATATATTTT
V: TRBV18; size: NA; length: 16; J: TRBJ2-2; D: TRBD1; CDR3: CASSPPGQAYTGELFF; DNA: TGTGCCAGCTCACCTCCGGGACAGGCCTACACCGGGGAGCTGTTTTTT
V: TRBV19; size: NA; length: 16; J: TRBJ2-2; D: TRBD1; CDR3: CASSMGQAYLPGELFF; DNA: TGTGCCAGTAGTATGGGACAGGCTTACCTGCCCGGGGAGCTGTTTTTT
V: TRBV19; size: NA; length: 14; J: TRBJ2-7; D: NA; CDR3: CASSWDRGAYEQYF; DNA: TGTGCCAGTTCTTGGGACCGGGGCGCCTACGAGCAGTACTTC
V: TRBV28; size: NA; length: 16; J: TRBJ1-3; D: TRBD1; CDR3: CASSLFGDSSGNTIYF; DNA: TGTGCCAGCAGCCTATTCGGGGACAGCTCTGGAAACACCATATATTTT
V: TRBV28; size: NA; length: 15; J: TRBJ2-1; D: TRBD2; CDR3: CASTKLMGGGNEQFF; DNA: TGTGCCAGCACCAAACTCATGGGGGGGGGCAATGAGCAGTTCTTC
V: TRBV29-1; size: few; length: 14; J: TRBJ1-1; D: TRBD1; CDR3: CSAWTGGGGTEAFF; DNA: TGCAGCGCTTGGACAGGGGGAGGTGGCACTGAAGCTTTCTTT
V: TRBV5-1; size: NA; length: 14; J: TRBJ2-6; D: NA; CDR3: CASAEASGANVLTF; DNA: TGCGCCAGCGCGGAGGCATCTGGGGCCAACGTCCTGACTTTC
V: TRBV4-2; size: NA; length: 15; J: TRBJ1-2; D: NA; CDR3: CASSQDLRGNYGYTF; DNA: TGTGCCAGCAGCCAAGATCTGAGGGGCAACTATGGCTACACCTTC
V: TRBV5-6; size: NA; length: 16; J: TRBJ2-1; D: TRBD1; CDR3: CASSFYRGVVGNEQFF; DNA: TGTGCCAGCAGCTTTTACAGGGGAGTGGTAGGCAATGAGCAGTTCTTC
V: TRBV29-1; size: few; length: 12; J: TRBJ1-1; D: NA; CDR3: CSADRTNTEAFF; DNA: TGCAGCGCGGACAGAACGAACACTGAAGCTTTCTTT
V: TRBV6-5; size: NA; length: 14; J: TRBJ1-3; D: NA; CDR3: CATGQGYSGNTIYF; DNA: TGTGCTACGGGGCAGGGCTACTCTGGAAACACCATATATTTT
V: TRBV15; size: NA; length: 14; J: TRBJ2-7; D: NA; CDR3: CATSRDYTRAEQYF; DNA: TGTGCCACCAGCAGAGATTACACCCGGGCCGAGCAGTACTTC
V: TRBV11-2; size: few; length: 15; J: TRBJ2-1; D: TRBD1; CDR3: CASSSRTGPYNEQFF; DNA: TGTGCCAGCAGCTCCCGGACAGGGCCTTACAATGAGCAGTTCTTC
V: TRBV30; size: NA; length: 12; J: TRBJ1-5; D: NA; CDR3: CAWSCRVKPQHF; DNA: TGTGCCTGGAGTTGTAGGGTCAAGCCCCAGCATTTT
V: TRBV5-4; size: NA; length: 14; J: TRBJ1-2; D: NA; CDR3: CASSSGTYGPGYTF; DNA: TGTGCCAGCAGTTCCGGGACATATGGACCTGGCTACACCTTC
V: TRBV7-2; size: NA; length: 9; J: TRBJ2-1; D: NA; CDR3: CASSREQFF; DNA: TGTGCCAGCAGTAGGGAGCAGTTCTTC
V: TRBV5-1; size: few; length: 17; J: TRBJ2-5; D: NA; CDR3: CASSLGEDRIERETQYF; DNA: TGCGCCAGCAGCTTGGGGGAGGACAGGATCGAGCGGGAGACCCAGTACTTC
V: TRBV30; size: NA; length: 14; J: TRBJ2-2; D: NA; CDR3: CACTQGRVTGELFF; DNA: TGTGCCTGCACACAGGGACGGGTCACCGGGGAGCTGTTTTTT
V: TRBV6-1; size: few; length: 13; J: TRBJ1-1; D: NA; CDR3: CASVVSPNTEAFF; DNA: TGTGCCAGCGTTGTCTCCCCGAACACTGAAGCTTTCTTT
V: TRBV10-3; size: NA; length: 16; J: TRBJ1-1; D: NA; CDR3: CAISETEQGVHTEAFF; DNA: TGTGCCATCAGTGAAACTGAGCAGGGAGTACACACTGAAGCTTTCTTT
V: TRBV7-2; size: NA; length: 15; J: TRBJ2-5; D: NA; CDR3: CASSLVWDGQETQYF; DNA: TGTGCCAGCAGCTTAGTATGGGACGGCCAAGAGACCCAGTACTTC
V: TRBV29-1; size: NA; length: 13; J: TRBJ2-4; D: NA; CDR3: CSALAVAKNIQYF; DNA: TGCAGCGCTTTAGCGGTAGCCAAAAACATTCAGTACTTC
V: TRBV12-5; size: NA; length: 11; J: TRBJ2-1; D: NA; CDR3: CASGLDEVEFF; DNA: TGTGCTAGTGGACTCGACGAGGTGGAGTTCTTC
V: TRBV5-1; size: NA; length: 14; J: TRBJ1-5; D: NA; CDR3: CASSRDSAGQPQHF; DNA: TGCGCCAGCAGCAGAGACAGTGCGGGTCAGCCCCAGCATTTT
V: TRBV19; size: NA; length: 12; J: TRBJ1-2; D: TRBD1; CDR3: CASSIQGAGYTF; DNA: TGTGCCAGTAGTATCCAGGGGGCTGGCTACACCTTC
V: TRBV13; size: NA; length: 14; J: TRBJ1-1; D: NA; CDR3: CASSFGGVNTEAFF; DNA: TGTGCCAGCAGCTTCGGGGGGGTGAACACTGAAGCTTTCTTT
V: TRBV7-8; size: NA; length: 19; J: TRBJ2-3; D: TRBD2; CDR3: CASSLALLAGGGVADTQYF; DNA: TGTGCCAGCAGCTTAGCTCTCCTAGCGGGGGGCGGAGTCGCAGATACGCAGTATTTT
V: TRBV7-9; size: NA; length: 15; J: TRBJ2-4; D: NA; CDR3: CASSLVGTAKNIQYF; DNA: TGTGCCAGCAGCTTAGTAGGGACAGCCAAAAACATTCAGTACTTC
V: TRBV19; size: NA; length: 15; J: TRBJ1-5; D: NA; CDR3: CASSINSPGSQPQHF; DNA: TGTGCCAGTAGTATAAACAGTCCAGGCAGTCAGCCCCAGCATTTT
V: TRBV11-2; size: NA; length: 16; J: TRBJ2-5; D: NA; CDR3: CASSVPRALSKETQYF; DNA: TGTGCCAGCAGCGTCCCCCGGGCTTTATCGAAAGAGACCCAGTACTTC
V: TRBV2; size: few; length: 14; J: TRBJ2-3; D: NA; CDR3: CASGETSSSDTQYF; DNA: TGTGCCAGCGGGGAGACTTCTAGTTCAGATACGCAGTATTTT
V: TRBV7-2; size: NA; length: 15; J: TRBJ1-6; D: NA; CDR3: CASRQRSSYNSPLHF; DNA: TGTGCCAGCAGACAAAGGAGCTCCTATAATTCACCCCTCCACTTT
V: TRBV7-2; size: NA; length: 19; J: TRBJ2-1; D: TRBD2; CDR3: CASSLTILAGGPPYNEQFF; DNA: TGTGCCAGCAGCCTTACCATCCTAGCGGGGGGCCCCCCTTACAATGAGCAGTTCTTC
V: TRBV19; size: once; length: 14; J: TRBJ1-1; D: TRBD1; CDR3: CASSITGGNTEAFF; DNA: TGTGCCAGTAGTATAACAGGGGGGAACACTGAAGCTTTCTTT
V: TRBV2; size: NA; length: 15; J: TRBJ2-1; D: NA; CDR3: CASSGGQTWGNEQFF; DNA: TGTGCCAGCAGCGGGGGACAGACTTGGGGTAATGAGCAGTTCTTC
V: TRBV27; size: NA; length: 14; J: TRBJ1-1; D: NA; CDR3: CASRPSGGLTGAFF; DNA: TGTGCCAGCAGGCCGAGCGGGGGGCTAACGGGAGCTTTCTTT
V: TRBV4-2; size: NA; length: 15; J: TRBJ1-5; D: NA; CDR3: CASSLSGDGNQPQHF; DNA: TGTGCCAGCAGCCTCTCGGGGGATGGCAATCAGCCCCAGCATTTT
V: TRBV10-3; size: NA; length: 16; J: TRBJ2-1; D: TRBD2; CDR3: CAIRSTSGGHYNEQFF; DNA: TGTGCCATCAGATCGACTAGCGGGGGGCACTACAATGAGCAGTTCTTC
V: TRBV9; size: NA; length: 15; J: TRBJ2-5; D: TRBD2; CDR3: CASSVAGTTQETQYF; DNA: TGTGCCAGCAGCGTAGCCGGGACTACTCAAGAGACCCAGTACTTC
V: TRBV6-5; size: NA; length: 14; J: TRBJ2-7; D: NA; CDR3: CASSPEVGSYEQYF; DNA: TGTGCCAGCAGTCCCGAGGTAGGCTCCTACGAGCAGTACTTC
V: TRBV5-4; size: NA; length: 17; J: TRBJ2-6; D: TRBD1; CDR3: CASSEGTTGIRGNVLTF; DNA: TGTGCCAGCAGCGAGGGGACGACAGGGATAAGGGGCAACGTCCTGACTTTC